This TCR beta chain was sequenced during a study of technical replicates of blood from several donors. Method: immunoSEQ multiplex PCR; TCRdb's copy keeps in-frame clones and lacks some. The sample yields 75,000 or so clones, roughly 94% seen once. Germline CDR1 is SNHLY and CDR2 is FYNNEI. The CDR3 loop spans 13 amino acids. Unmatched junction bases numbered 9, after V lost 7 bases and J lost 8 bases. The receptor was derived from a human donor in good health. Sequencing was carried out using T cells isolated from PBMCs. This chain uses TRBV2 with TRBJ1-2; TRBD1 matches at 8 bases. This chain's CDR3 is CASIWTGTDGYTF. The CDR3 DNA reads as TGTGCCAGCATCTGGACAGGGACGGACGGCTACACCTTC. Filled out from reference TRBV2 and TRBJ1-2, the complete variable domain reads EPEVTQTPSHQVTQMGQEVILRCVPISNHLYFYWYRQILGQKVEFLVSFYNNEISEKSEIFDDQFSVERPDGSNFTLKIRSTKLEDSAMYFCASIWTGTDGYTFGSGTRLTVV.